This is a list of T cell receptor beta chains from one sample in a study of cytomegalovirus exposure and HLA in healthy donors. Data came from immunoSEQ multiplex PCR; TCRdb stores just in-frame clones and leaves some out. The sample holds 200,000 to 250,000 clones, 83% seen once. The sequenced sample was PBMCs. The source is a girl aged 10-17 years in good health and CMV-seronegative. The CDR3 runs from the conserved cysteine through the conserved F or W. Fields, in order: V gene, J gene, D gene, clone size, CDR3 protein, CDR3 DNA. D genes are given only for firm matches. The size field is filled for only some rows; it gives once, few, many or a size class.

TRBV6-5	TRBJ1-5	.	.	CASSEYVGAQPQHF	TGTGCCAGCAGTGAATATGTAGGGGCGCAGCCCCAGCATTTT
TRBV6-6	TRBJ2-5	.	.	CASSHRTGESTQYF	TGTGCCAGCAGTCATAGGACTGGGGAGTCGACCCAGTACTTC
TRBV19	TRBJ1-2	TRBD1	.	CASSMFWTGDRGYTF	TGTGCCAGTAGTATGTTCTGGACAGGGGATCGGGGCTACACCTTC
TRBV4-1	TRBJ2-1	TRBD2	.	CASSRRAVTVGPSGRRSDEQFF	TGCGCCAGCAGCAGGCGGGCTGTTACGGTAGGGCCTAGCGGGAGGAGGTCGGATGAGCAGTTCTTC
TRBV5-1	TRBJ2-2	TRBD2	.	CASSLVRLAGNTGELFF	TGCGCCAGCAGCTTGGTTCGACTAGCGGGGAACACCGGGGAGCTGTTTTTT
TRBV30	TRBJ1-2	.	.	CAWSVHEDYGYTF	TGTGCCTGGAGTGTACATGAAGACTATGGCTACACCTTC
TRBV7-3	TRBJ2-3	.	.	CASSLIGGSTDTQYF	TGTGCCAGCAGCTTAATAGGCGGAAGCACAGATACGCAGTATTTT
TRBV27	TRBJ2-1	.	.	CASMYGAGPWNEQFF	TGTGCCAGCATGTATGGGGCAGGCCCTTGGAATGAGCAGTTCTTC
TRBV5-8	TRBJ1-1	.	.	CASSPPIGGRRNTEAFF	TGTGCCAGCAGCCCCCCGATCGGGGGGCGAAGGAACACTGAAGCTTTCTTT
TRBV7-9	TRBJ2-5	TRBD2	.	CASSLVVSAGGPYQETQYF	TGTGCCAGCAGCTTAGTAGTTTCGGCGGGGGGCCCGTACCAAGAGACCCAGTACTTC
TRBV7-2	TRBJ2-1	TRBD2	.	CASSLGLAGRDEQFF	TGTGCCAGCAGCTTAGGACTAGCGGGAAGGGATGAGCAGTTCTTC
TRBV5-4	TRBJ1-4	TRBD1	.	CASSFRDSEKLFF	TGTGCCAGCAGCTTCCGGGACAGTGAAAAACTGTTTTTT
TRBV7-9	TRBJ1-4	TRBD1	.	CASSLATGGLEKLFF	TGTGCCAGCAGCTTAGCAACAGGGGGCCTCGAAAAACTGTTTTTT
TRBV7-2	TRBJ1-2	.	.	CASSRDGNYGYTF	TGTGCCAGCAGTAGAGACGGGAACTATGGCTACACCTTC
TRBV30	TRBJ1-2	TRBD1	.	CAWSGQGLNYGYTF	TGTGCCTGGAGTGGACAGGGCCTTAACTATGGCTACACCTTC
TRBV5-5	TRBJ2-1	.	few	CASSQTSFIGDNEQFF	TGTGCCAGCAGCCAAACTTCCTTTATCGGGGACAATGAGCAGTTCTTC
TRBV5-1	TRBJ1-2	.	.	CASSLDRSFGYTF	TGCGCCAGCAGCTTGGACAGGTCGTTCGGCTACACCTTC